One sample yielded the 23 T cell receptor beta chains listed below, sequenced in a study of relationships among human T cell subsets. Semiquantitative ARM-PCR amplified T cell receptor alpha and beta CDR3 regions from mRNA. Tagged nested gene-specific primers were used first, then communal superprimers amplified exponentially. One entry per CDR3 protein, called by TCRdb with MiXCR from the multiplex PCR reads. Here the sample spans about 7,300 distinct CDR3 sequences, approximately 70% being singletons. Anti-CD45RA microbeads isolated naive and transitional T cells from pooled CD4+ and CD8+ cells. Sample: naive and transitional (CD45RA+) T cells sorted from blood. The receptors here all came from a man aged 40-50 years in good health.

J is TRBJ1-2 and V is TRBV29-1, with TRBD1 identical over 8 bases. The CDR3 runs 12 residues. CDR1 and CDR2 from the germline V gene are SQVTM and ANQGSEA. Germline trimming cut 6 bases from V and 4 bases from J; bases unmatched to any gene: 4. In DNA form, the CDR3 reads TGCAGCGTCCTGACAGGGGCCTATGGCTACACCTTC. Protein: CSVLTGAYGYTF.

In this sample, this clonotype turned up a few times. The chain carries TRBV2 and TRBJ2-7, with TRBD2 identical over 8 bases. Germline V gene data show CDR1 as SNHLY and CDR2 as FYNNEI. The CDR3 sequence is 14 residues long. The trim removed 7 bases at V and 3 bases at J, leaving 8 bases unmatched. DNA of the CDR3: TGTGCCAGCATGGATAGCGGGAAGGACTACGAGCAGTACTTC. Translating it yields CASMDSGKDYEQYF.

V is TRBV28 and J is TRBJ1-5, with D possibly matching TRBD1 (5 bases). Germline loops: CDR1 MDHEN, CDR2 SYDVKM. The CDR3 spans 14 residues. Trimming took off 8 bases at V and 7 bases at J, with 18 bases between the two ends. The CDR3 sequence: CASDDTGGNQPQHF. CDR3 nucleotides: TGTGCCAGCGATGATACAGGAGGGAACCAGCCCCAGCATTTT.

V usage is TRBV11-2 and J usage is TRBJ2-7, with 10 nucleotides matching TRBD1. CDR3 length: 15 residues. Germline V CDR1 and CDR2: SGHAT, FQNNGV. The J segment lost 3 bases and the V segment lost 6 bases, leaving 8 bases of the junction unmatched. The CDR3 is CASSSRDRGHYEQYF. CDR3 nucleotide sequence: TGTGCCAGCAGTTCCCGGGACAGGGGCCACTACGAGCAGTACTTC.

The chain recombines TRBV25-1 with TRBJ2-2; TRBD2 matches at 10 bases. The germline V gene encodes CDR1 MGHDK and CDR2 SYGVNS. The CDR3 is 16 amino acids. J was trimmed by 4 bases and V by 4 bases; bases with no gene match: 6. The CDR3 region is CASSVAGGTITGELFF. CDR3 nucleotides: TGTGCCAGCAGTGTAGCGGGAGGAACGATCACCGGGGAGCTGTTTTTT.

This chain connects TRBV29-1 to TRBJ1-1; perhaps TRBD1 as D (5 bases). The CDR3 has 12 residues. The germline CDR1 and CDR2 sequences are SQVTM and ANQGSEA. The V end lost 7 bases, the J end lost 1 base, and 10 bases lay between the germline ends. The CDR3 DNA reads TGCAGCGGCCGTACAGGGAACACTGAAGCTTTCTTT. Translated: CSGRTGNTEAFF.

This clonotype was observed a few times. The rearrangement joins TRBV11-2 to TRBJ2-7; D tentatively fits TRBD1 or TRBD2 (6 bases each). The V and J ends lost 3 bases and 0 bases respectively, with 12 bases between them. The CDR3 is 15 amino acids. Germline V CDR1 and CDR2: SGHAT, FQNNGV. The DNA for the CDR3 is TGTGCCAGCAGCTTCGGGGGCTGGAGCTCCTACGAGCAGTACTTC. This gives the protein CASSFGGWSSYEQYF.

The chain has TRBV6-6 and TRBJ2-7; no firm D call. Germline V lookup: CDR1 MNHNY, CDR2 SVGAGI (reference sequence). This CDR3 spans 12 amino acids. Between the trimmed V and J ends, which lost 0 bases and 4 bases, there was a span of 4 bases. Here the CDR3 DNA reads TGTGCCAGCAGTTACTCCCCATACGAGCAGTACTTC. Protein: CASSYSPYEQYF.

The V gene is TRBV7-8, the J gene TRBJ2-7; TRBD1 matches at 11 bases. CDR3 length: 15 amino acids. The germline V gene has CDR1 SGHVS and CDR2 FQNEAQ. V trimming: 1 base; J trimming: 6 bases; junction bases outside the gene matches: 5. CDR3 residues: CASSLEAGTGGEQYF. CDR3 in DNA: TGTGCCAGCAGCTTAGAAGCCGGGACAGGGGGCGAGCAGTACTTC. Supplemented by reference TRBV7-8 and TRBJ2-7, the full variable domain reads GAGVSQSPRYKVAKRGQDVALRCDPISGHVSLFWYQQALGQGPEFLTYFQNEAQLDKSGLPSDRFFAERPEGSVSTLKIQRTQQEDSAVYLCASSLEAGTGGEQYFGPGTRLTVT.

V is TRBV13 and J is TRBJ2-5; D may be TRBD1 (6 bases). Per the germline V gene, CDR1 is PRHDT and CDR2 is FYEKMQ (reference sequence). The CDR3 sequence is 15 residues long. V was trimmed by 5 bases and J by 5 bases, leaving 18 bases between them. CDR3 DNA sequence: TGTGCCAGCAGCCTCACAGGGAAACCGGTGGAGACCCAGTACTTC. This translates into CASSLTGKPVETQYF.

The chain employs TRBV19 and TRBJ1-5; D unresolved. Germline CDR1 reads LNHDA; CDR2 reads SQIVND (reference sequence). The CDR3 contains 14 residues. Trimming removed 7 bases from V and 9 bases from J, with 19 bases in between. The CDR3 sequence: CASTEQAGFGPQHF. DNA for the CDR3: TGTGCCAGTACGGAACAAGCGGGTTTCGGGCCCCAGCATTTT.

This chain links TRBV25-1 with TRBJ1-3, with 7 bases matching TRBD1. The CDR3 runs to 15 residues. Trimming cost V 4 bases and J 4 bases; bases outside gene matches: 7. Germline CDR1 is MGHDK and CDR2 is SYGVNS. The CDR3 DNA is TGTGCCAGCAGTGGTCTAGGGACAGCAGGAAACACCATATATTTT. Translated: CASSGLGTAGNTIYF.

The chain couples TRBV12-3 or TRBV12-4 to TRBJ2-2; D gene unclear. V was cut by 4 bases and J by 4 bases, with 4 bases left in between. The CDR3 totals 12 residues. The CDR3 DNA sequence: TGTGCCAGCAGTTCAAGCACCGGGGAGCTGTTTTTT. This translates into CASSSSTGELFF.

The chain recombines TRBV5-1 with TRBJ2-1; D remains unclear. This CDR3 comprises 14 residues. V lost 8 bases to trimming and J lost 0 bases, with 12 bases between them. The germline CDR1 and CDR2 sequences are SGHRS and YFSETQ. The CDR3 DNA reads TGCGCCAGTGGAAGCGAAAGCTCCTACAATGAGCAGTTCTTC. It is translated as CASGSESSYNEQFF. The variable domain in full, with the rest retrieved from reference TRBV5-1 and TRBJ2-1, is KAGVTQTPRYLIKTRGQQVTLSCSPISGHRSVSWYQQTPGQGLQFLFEYFSETQRNKGNFPGRFSGRQFSNSRSEMNVSTLELGDSALYLCASGSESSYNEQFFGPGTRLTVL.

With respect to this clonotype: The conserved phenylalanine or tryptophan is not found at the CDR3 terminus, so this likely reflects a read error. The chain carries TRBV28 and TRBJ2-1, with TRBD2 matching 14 bases. Germline loops: CDR1 MDHEN, CDR2 SYDVKM. The junction had 3 bases not matched to a gene; V was cut back by 5 bases and J by 9 bases. The CDR3 has 14 residues. The CDR3 DNA sequence: TGTGCCAGCAGTCAAGGACTAGCGGGAGGTGAGCAGTTCCTC. Residues: CASSQGLAGGEQFL.

The rearrangement uses TRBV10-3 and TRBJ2-1; D might be TRBD1 (6 bases). Germline V gene lookup returns CDR1 ENHRY and CDR2 SYGVKD. The CDR3 is 16 residues long. V lost 5 bases to trimming and J lost 8 bases, with 22 bases between them. The CDR3: CAISRNRDYVGDEQFF. CDR3 DNA sequence: TGTGCCATCAGTCGAAACAGGGATTATGTTGGGGATGAGCAGTTCTTC.

This clonotype showed up just once. The V gene is TRBV5-8, the J gene TRBJ2-1, with 10 bases fitting TRBD1. Losses at the gene ends were 2 bases for V and 5 bases for J; bases not matched to a gene: 4. The CDR3 length is 15 residues. CDR1 is SGHTS and CDR2 is YDEGEE in the germline V gene. The CDR3 region has the DNA TGTGCCAGCAGCTTCCGGGACAGGGGACACAATGAGCAGTTCTTC. It codes for CASSFRDRGHNEQFF.

This clonotype was detected only a few times. This chain joins TRBV20-1 and TRBJ1-5, with D uncertain. Germline loops: CDR1 DFQATT, CDR2 SNEGSKA (reference sequence). This CDR3 region has 13 residues. V was cut by 3 bases and J by 2 bases, with 8 bases left in between. CDR3 sequence reads: CSASGQGNQPQHF. The CDR3 DNA sequence: TGCAGTGCTAGTGGGCAGGGCAATCAGCCCCAGCATTTT.

The chain has TRBV7-8 and TRBJ2-7, with 9 bases matching TRBD1. The CDR3 has 16 amino acids. Germline V gene lookup returns CDR1 SGHVS and CDR2 FQNEAQ. The V segment lost 0 bases and the J segment 2 bases; nucleotides outside the gene matches: 5. CDR3 coding DNA: TGTGCCAGCAGCTTAGCTTCCGGACAGGGGACCTACGAGCAGTACTTC. Amino acids: CASSLASGQGTYEQYF.

The chain links TRBV11-2 to TRBJ2-1; possibly TRBD1 for D (5 bases). V was shortened by 3 bases and J by 9 bases, with 6 bases between the two germline ends. Per the germline V gene, CDR1 is SGHAT and CDR2 is FQNNGV. This CDR3 has 11 residues. The CDR3 sequence is CASSFQGEQFF. In nucleotides, the CDR3 is TGTGCCAGCAGCTTTCAGGGTGAGCAGTTCTTC.

This chain connects TRBV28 to TRBJ1-2; D not resolved. The germline V and J ends were trimmed by 7 bases and 2 bases, with 11 bases remaining between them. The CDR3 contains 13 residues. The germline V gene has CDR1 MDHEN and CDR2 SYDVKM. The CDR3 here is CASTELSNYGYTF. CDR3 bases: TGTGCCAGCACAGAGCTATCGAACTATGGCTACACCTTC.

This clonotype is termed medium-sized. The J gene is TRBJ2-1, the V gene TRBV20-1; no reliable D call. Trimming stripped 2 bases from V and 8 bases from J, with 13 bases between. The germline CDR1 and CDR2 sequences are DFQATT and SNEGSKA (reference sequence). The CDR3 loop spans 13 amino acids. As DNA, the CDR3 is TGCAGTGCTAGACTACCCACCTTCGATGAGCAGTTCTTC. Protein product: CSARLPTFDEQFF.

The chain links TRBV4-2 to TRBJ2-5; 8 nucleotides align to TRBD1. Germline trimming cut 3 bases from V and 5 bases from J; bases unmatched to any gene: 5. The CDR3 covers 14 residues. Looked up from germline, CDR1 is LGHNA and CDR2 is YNFKEQ. In DNA, the CDR3 is TGTGCCAGCAGCCACTTGACAGGGGAGGAGACCCAGTACTTC. Translating gives CASSHLTGEETQYF.